These T cell receptor beta chains were read from a single sample in a study of blood T cell repertoires in COVID-19. TCRdb's table, derived via immunoSEQ multiplex PCR, lists solely in-frame clones and lacks some. The sample shows fewer than 350,000 clones, less than 85% of them seen only once. Material: PBMCs or T cells enriched from blood (not recorded which). The receptors shown here come from a woman between 45 and 65 years old who had recovered from COVID-19. The CDR3 runs from the conserved cysteine through the conserved F or W. A D gene is named only where the DNA matches it firmly. Clone size is not always given. Where it is, it says once, few, many or a class for expanded clones.

len	d_gene	v_gene	j_gene	abundance	CDR3aa	CDR3nt
13	NA	TRBV30	TRBJ2-3	NA	CAWERGSTDTQYF	TGTGCCTGGGAACGGGGTAGCACAGATACGCAGTATTTT
15	TRBD1	TRBV10-1	TRBJ1-1	NA	CASREQQGTNTEAFF	TGCGCCAGCAGGGAACAACAGGGGACGAACACTGAAGCTTTCTTT
16	NA	TRBV5-6	TRBJ2-3	NA	CASSSNAGQNTDTQYF	TGTGCCAGCAGCTCGAACGCGGGACAGAACACAGATACGCAGTATTTT
16	TRBD2	TRBV7-9	TRBJ2-1	once	CASSPVNSGRAWEQFF	TGTGCCAGCAGCCCCGTAAATAGCGGGAGGGCTTGGGAGCAGTTCTTC
14	NA	TRBV2	TRBJ1-1	NA	CAGSRLDPNTEAFF	TGTGCCGGATCTAGGCTGGATCCTAACACTGAAGCTTTCTTT
13	TRBD2	TRBV30	TRBJ2-7	few	CAWRLAGAYEQYF	TGTGCCTGGAGACTAGCGGGAGCCTACGAGCAGTACTTC
15	TRBD1	TRBV19	TRBJ1-1	few	CASSSGPGGRTEAFF	TGTGCCAGTAGTTCTGGCCCAGGGGGCAGGACTGAAGCTTTCTTT
16	NA	TRBV30	TRBJ1-6	NA	CAWSVWRGLPNSPLHF	TGTGCCTGGAGTGTTTGGCGAGGCCTACCTAATTCACCCCTCCACTTT
16	TRBD2	TRBV10-1	TRBJ2-1	NA	CASSGATSGGADEQFF	TGCGCCAGCAGTGGCGCTACTAGCGGGGGGGCCGATGAGCAGTTCTTC
18	TRBD2	TRBV3-1/TRBV3-2	TRBJ2-2	few	CASSQDIGLAGVRGELFF	TGTGCCAGCAGCCAAGATATTGGACTAGCGGGAGTACGGGGGGAGCTGTTTTTT
15	NA	TRBV7-9	TRBJ1-1	NA	CASSLSGTRNTEAFF	TGTGCCAGCAGCTTATCAGGGACAAGGAACACTGAAGCTTTCTTT
12	NA	TRBV12-3/TRBV12-4	TRBJ2-2	NA	CASRRNTGELFF	TGTGCCAGCAGGAGGAACACCGGGGAGCTGTTTTTT
18	TRBD1	TRBV5-1	TRBJ1-3	NA	CASSFGPPGQSSGNTIYF	TGCGCCAGCAGCTTCGGACCCCCGGGACAGAGCTCTGGAAACACCATATATTTT
17	NA	TRBV7-6	TRBJ2-2	NA	CASSLWREAGNTGELFF	TGTGCCAGCAGCTTGTGGCGAGAAGCGGGGAACACCGGGGAGCTGTTTTTT
15	TRBD2	TRBV6-5	TRBJ2-5	NA	CASSYSKASGETQYF	TGTGCCAGCAGTTACTCGAAGGCTAGCGGAGAGACCCAGTACTTC
13	NA	TRBV24-1	TRBJ2-7	NA	CATSDGSSYEQYF	TGTGCCACCAGTGACGGTAGCTCCTACGAGCAGTACTTC
14	NA	TRBV9	TRBJ1-5	NA	CASSVGGGNQPQHF	TGTGCCAGCAGCGTAGGGGGGGGCAATCAGCCCCAGCATTTT